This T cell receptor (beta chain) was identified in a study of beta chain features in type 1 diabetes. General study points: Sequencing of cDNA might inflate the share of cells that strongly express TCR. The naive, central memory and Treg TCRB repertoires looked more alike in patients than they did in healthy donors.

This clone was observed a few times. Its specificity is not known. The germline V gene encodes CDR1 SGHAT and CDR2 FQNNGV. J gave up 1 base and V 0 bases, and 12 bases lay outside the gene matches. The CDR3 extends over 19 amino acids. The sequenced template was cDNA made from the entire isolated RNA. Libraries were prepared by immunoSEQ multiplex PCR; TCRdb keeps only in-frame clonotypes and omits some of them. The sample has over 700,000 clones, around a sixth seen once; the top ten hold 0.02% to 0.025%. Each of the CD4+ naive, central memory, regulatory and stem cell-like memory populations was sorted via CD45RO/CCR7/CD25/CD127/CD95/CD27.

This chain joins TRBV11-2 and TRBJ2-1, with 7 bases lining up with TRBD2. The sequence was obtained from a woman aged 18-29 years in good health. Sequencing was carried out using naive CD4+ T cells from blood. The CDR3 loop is CASSLDLRESVASYNEQFF. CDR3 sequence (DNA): TGTGCCAGCAGCTTAGATTTGCGGGAGTCTGTAGCATCCTACAATGAGCAGTTCTTC.